Included here is one TCR beta chain sequence, with context. As yet, its antigen is unknown. The data were taken from a study of blood T cells in healthy people across ages. At the level of the study: Every two T cells gave about one barcoded beta molecule via template switching.

A second roughly 7 to 11 cycle PCR used barcoded and J-beta primers. From the 5' RACE reads, TCRdb called clonotypes with MiXCR, one entry per CDR3 protein. The top ten hold roughly an eighth of the sample, which has some 900,000 distinct CDR3 sequences, about 48% seen once. Study-wide results and limits: Among T cells, TCR beta diversity per million cells dropped roughly linearly as age rose. A greater number of naive CD4+ cells and higher diversity distinguished long-lived donors from aged donors. Strong correlation existed between TCR beta diversity and naive T cell percentage.

Sequenced sample: blood. The clonotype was recovered from a man aged 25-45 years in good health.

The CDR3 sequence: CSARDQGGIDTQYF. The CDR3 DNA sequence: TGCAGTGCTAGAGATCAGGGGGGCATAGATACGCAGTATTTT. The chain joins TRBV20-1 to TRBJ2-3, with TRBD1 as a possible D gene (7 bases). The germline V gene encodes CDR1 DFQATT and CDR2 SNEGSKA (reference sequence). The CDR3 totals 14 residues. V was pared by 0 bases and J by 5 bases, with 12 bases between.